One TCR beta chain is described in this entry. Its antigen remains unidentified. No much larger clone exists at a distance of one base, and base qualities are not known. At one collaborating source in Seattle, patients were enrolled during active infection and were followed longitudinally through the course of disease. The collaborating institutions used their own protocols to collect whole blood in K2EDTA tubes. For TCRbeta analysis, collaborator samples were shipped as frozen whole blood, as isolated PBMCs, or as DNA extracted from either sample type. The data derive from a study of blood T cell repertoires in COVID-19 (dated by TCRdb to about 2020). General notes on the study: Collaborator samples came from the United States, Italy and Spain and covered acute and convalescent phases of COVID-19. The repertoires were released in a freely available public database intended as a resource for research on the immune response to SARS-CoV-2. The dataset comprised deeply sampled blood TCRbeta repertoires from subjects exposed to, actively infected with, or recovered from COVID-19. The samples were drawn from two sources: the first 160 participants of the ongoing ImmuneRACE study, and about 1,300 subjects contributed by 6 global collaborators. The prospective study material was composed of cDNA or gDNA derived from T cells, B-cell-depleted T cells, or PBMCs. HLA class I and class II types, where available, came from metadata supplied by the sample provider rather than from assay-based typing. Sample metadata almost always included a de-identified subject ID, COVID-19 status, age in years and sex.

The immunoSEQ Assay, a bias-controlled multiplex PCR, was used to amplify TCRbeta CDR3 regions from genomic DNA. The paper's processing steps were these. The number of nucleated cells in each sample was estimated from the amplification of reference gene primers within the assay. To quantify the absolute abundance of each unique TCRbeta CDR3 rearrangement, sequence reads were collapsed and filtered. For each sample, productive Simpson clonality was calculated as the square root of Simpson's diversity index across productive rearrangements. TCRdb stores this immuneACCESS table with in-frame sequences only. Part of the clones is absent; in the studies checked, under half of the shortfall reflects unresolved V genes, and no reason is known for the rest. The V and J calls and clone size come from that table; D and trimming were worked out from the DNA. Present in this sample are fewer than 300,000 clones, 80% to 85% of which were seen just once. About a sixth of the sample is held by the ten biggest clonotypes.

The paper's findings and limits, for the study overall: How much clinical and demographic metadata was included differed by source and by participant, and the metadata was provided uncurated.

The CDR3 holds 13 amino acids from the cysteine to the phenylalanine. Only the CDR3 portion is preserved as DNA: 39 bases, with reading frame beginning at the first base. The CDR1 and CDR2 encoded by the germline V gene are MDHEN and SYDVKM. Cut back by 5 bases and 2 bases, the V and J ends lie 10 bases apart. The sequence links TRBV28 to TRBJ2-7; the D region possibly corresponds to TRBD1 (6 bases align). The sequence was collected from a person in their 70s with COVID-19, enrolled during active disease. Sequencing was carried out using peripheral blood. The sequenced DNA is TGTGCCAGCAGTCCAAGGACAGCCTACGAGCAGTACTTC. Its protein reads: CASSPRTAYEQYF.